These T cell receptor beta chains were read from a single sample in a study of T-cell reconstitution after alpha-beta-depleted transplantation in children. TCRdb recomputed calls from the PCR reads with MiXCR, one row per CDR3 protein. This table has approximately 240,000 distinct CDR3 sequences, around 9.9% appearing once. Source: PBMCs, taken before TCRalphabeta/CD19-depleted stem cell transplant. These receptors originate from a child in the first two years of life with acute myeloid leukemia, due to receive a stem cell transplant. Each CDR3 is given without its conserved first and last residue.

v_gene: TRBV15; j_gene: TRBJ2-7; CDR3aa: ATSHPGQGNEQY
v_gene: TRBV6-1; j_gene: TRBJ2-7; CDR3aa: ASIAGLAGGEQY
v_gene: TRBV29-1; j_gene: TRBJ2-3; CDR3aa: SVEGQGVIHAYTQY
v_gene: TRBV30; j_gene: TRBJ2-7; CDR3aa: AWSRTGGGYEQY
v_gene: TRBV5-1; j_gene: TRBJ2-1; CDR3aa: ASRRLAGVLNEQF
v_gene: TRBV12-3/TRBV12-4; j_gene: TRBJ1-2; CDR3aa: ASSSRTENYGYT
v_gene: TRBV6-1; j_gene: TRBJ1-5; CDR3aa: ASSDQSNQPQH
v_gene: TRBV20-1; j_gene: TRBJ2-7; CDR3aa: SARDPGQGGGEQY
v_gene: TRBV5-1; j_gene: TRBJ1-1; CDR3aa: ASSPGQTNTEAF
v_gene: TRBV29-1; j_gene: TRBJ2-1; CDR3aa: SASGRMSSYNEQF
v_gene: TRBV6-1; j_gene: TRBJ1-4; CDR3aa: ASSDPTGVNEKLF
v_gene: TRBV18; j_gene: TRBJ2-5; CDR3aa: ASSGQGETQY
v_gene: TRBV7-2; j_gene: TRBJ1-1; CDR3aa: ASSLWGATEAF
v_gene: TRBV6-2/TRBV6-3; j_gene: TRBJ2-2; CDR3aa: ASSPLPPDRKLTGELF
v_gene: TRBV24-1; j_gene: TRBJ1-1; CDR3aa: ATSGKRDGNTEAF
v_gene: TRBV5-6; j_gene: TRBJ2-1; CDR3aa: ASSWGYEEYNEQF
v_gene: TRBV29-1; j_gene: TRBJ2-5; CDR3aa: SVGSPPETQY
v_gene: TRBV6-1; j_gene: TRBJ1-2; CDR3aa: ASPGQNYGYT
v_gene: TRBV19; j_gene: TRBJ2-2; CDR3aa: ASSIGARGTGELF
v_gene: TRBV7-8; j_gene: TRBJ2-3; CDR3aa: ASSFLAGGSTDTQY
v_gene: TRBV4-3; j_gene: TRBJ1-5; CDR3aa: ASSQGPFYQPQH
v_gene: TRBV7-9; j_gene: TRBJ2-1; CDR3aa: ASSPGQSNEQF
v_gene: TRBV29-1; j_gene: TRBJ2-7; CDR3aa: SVVVGTAYEQY
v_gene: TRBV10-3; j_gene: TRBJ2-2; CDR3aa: AISDRLAGSPGELF
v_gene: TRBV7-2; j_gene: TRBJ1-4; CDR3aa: ASSLAQKGLGNEKLF
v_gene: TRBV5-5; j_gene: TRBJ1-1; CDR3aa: ASSLGGEAF
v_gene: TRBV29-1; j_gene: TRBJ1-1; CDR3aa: SVSAGQGYTEAF
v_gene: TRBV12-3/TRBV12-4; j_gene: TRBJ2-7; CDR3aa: ASSSRTTYEQY
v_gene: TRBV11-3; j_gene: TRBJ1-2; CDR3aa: ASSQGQGSYGYT
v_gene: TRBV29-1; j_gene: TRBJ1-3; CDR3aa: SVAETVYSGNTIY
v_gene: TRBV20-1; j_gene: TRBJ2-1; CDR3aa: SAGRGTNEQF
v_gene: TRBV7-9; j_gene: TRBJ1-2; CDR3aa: ASNPGTIYGYT
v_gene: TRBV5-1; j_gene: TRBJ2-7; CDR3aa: ASSTRDPDMDEQY
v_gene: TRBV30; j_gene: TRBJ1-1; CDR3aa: AWSVSDTEAF
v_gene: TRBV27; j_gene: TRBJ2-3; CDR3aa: ASSPYPRTGIGVTDTQY
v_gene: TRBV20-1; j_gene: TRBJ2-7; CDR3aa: SASRGTVASYEQY
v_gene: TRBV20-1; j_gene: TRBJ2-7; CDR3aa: SARDLGRGPYEQY
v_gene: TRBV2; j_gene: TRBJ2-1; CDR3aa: ASSALTRDNEQF
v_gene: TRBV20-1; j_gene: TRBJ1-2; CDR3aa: SARNSGAGFNYGYT
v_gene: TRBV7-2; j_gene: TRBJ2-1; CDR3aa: ASSFRGGRARNEQF
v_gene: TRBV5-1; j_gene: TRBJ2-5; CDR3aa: ASSAGTAKETQY
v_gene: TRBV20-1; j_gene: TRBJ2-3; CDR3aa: SAPGLAGLSTDTQY
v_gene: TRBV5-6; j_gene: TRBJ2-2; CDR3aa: ASSFFPGELF
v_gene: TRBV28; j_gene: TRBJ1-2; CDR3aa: ASSPPTQGIYGYT
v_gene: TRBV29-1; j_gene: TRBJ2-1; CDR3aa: SVEPRTSGITRLYNEQF
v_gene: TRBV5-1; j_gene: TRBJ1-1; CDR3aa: ASSPQTEGKQR
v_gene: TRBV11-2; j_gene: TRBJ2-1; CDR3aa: ASSLGQHNEQF
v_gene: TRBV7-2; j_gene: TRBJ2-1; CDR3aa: ASSIPREDEQF
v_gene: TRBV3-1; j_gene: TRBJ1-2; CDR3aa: ASSYRGPRSYGYT
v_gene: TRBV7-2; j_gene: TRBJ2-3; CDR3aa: ASSSYGQGWTDTQY